Listed below are T cell receptor beta chains from one sample, sequenced in a study of blood T cell repertoires in COVID-19. Method: immunoSEQ multiplex PCR; TCRdb's copy keeps in-frame clones and lacks some. The sample includes some 81,000 clones, 90% to 95% of them seen just once. The sequencing input was peripheral blood. These receptor sequences come from a human donor with active COVID-19. The donor label of this sample is uncertain. Each CDR3 is given with its conserved first and last residue. A D gene is named only where the DNA matches it firmly. The size field is filled for only some rows; it gives once, few, many or a size class.

d_call: TRBD1
v_call: TRBV2
clone_size: .
j_call: TRBJ1-6
cdr3_nt: TGTGCCAGCAGTCGGGACAGGGGGGTCTCAGAGATTTCACCCCTCCACTTT
cdr3_aa: CASSRDRGVSEISPLHF

d_call: TRBD2
v_call: TRBV28
clone_size: .
j_call: TRBJ2-4
cdr3_nt: TGTGCCAGCGGGTTCACTAGCGGGGGAGCCAAAAACATTCAGTACTTC
cdr3_aa: CASGFTSGGAKNIQYF

d_call: .
v_call: TRBV3-1/TRBV3-2
clone_size: .
j_call: TRBJ2-1
cdr3_nt: TGTGCCAGCAGCCAAAGTTCACCGCAGGCCCATGAGCAGTTCTTC
cdr3_aa: CASSQSSPQAHEQFF

d_call: TRBD2
v_call: TRBV6-2/TRBV6-3
clone_size: .
j_call: TRBJ2-5
cdr3_nt: TGTGCCAGCAGTTACGATAGTGGTCTAGCGGGGGAAGAGACCCAGTACTTC
cdr3_aa: CASSYDSGLAGEETQYF

d_call: .
v_call: TRBV11-2
clone_size: .
j_call: TRBJ2-7
cdr3_nt: TGTGCCAGCAGCCGTTTTCTGGGACTCTCCTACGAGCAGTACTTC
cdr3_aa: CASSRFLGLSYEQYF

d_call: TRBD1
v_call: TRBV5-4
clone_size: .
j_call: TRBJ2-7
cdr3_nt: TGTGCCAGCAGCTCCGGGACAGGGGGGTCCTACGAGCAGTACTTC
cdr3_aa: CASSSGTGGSYEQYF

d_call: .
v_call: TRBV6-5
clone_size: .
j_call: TRBJ2-7
cdr3_nt: TGTGCCAGCAGCCACCCCCTCAGATCGGAGGGGCAGTACTTC
cdr3_aa: CASSHPLRSEGQYF

d_call: .
v_call: TRBV28
clone_size: .
j_call: TRBJ2-1
cdr3_nt: TGTGCCAGCAAAAAACCGACTGCTTACAATGAGCAGTTCTTC
cdr3_aa: CASKKPTAYNEQFF

d_call: TRBD1
v_call: TRBV18
clone_size: .
j_call: TRBJ2-2
cdr3_nt: TGTGCCAGCTCACCCACCCAACAGGGGCTATCGAACACCGGGGAGCTGTTTTTT
cdr3_aa: CASSPTQQGLSNTGELFF

d_call: .
v_call: TRBV12-3/TRBV12-4
clone_size: .
j_call: TRBJ1-4
cdr3_nt: TGTGCCAGCACTAAAGGGGCGGAAAAACTGTTTTTT
cdr3_aa: CASTKGAEKLFF

d_call: TRBD2
v_call: TRBV12-3/TRBV12-4
clone_size: .
j_call: TRBJ2-4
cdr3_nt: TGTGCCAGCAGTGTATCGGGGGGTGGCATTCAGTACTTC
cdr3_aa: CASSVSGGGIQYF

d_call: .
v_call: TRBV6-2/TRBV6-3
clone_size: .
j_call: TRBJ2-7
cdr3_nt: TGTGCCAGCACCCCCGGGTTGACCTTCTACGAGCAGTACTTC
cdr3_aa: CASTPGLTFYEQYF

d_call: .
v_call: TRBV11-3
clone_size: .
j_call: TRBJ2-2
cdr3_nt: TGTGCCAGCAGCTTAGCGGGAGTGACCGGGGAGCTGTTTTTT
cdr3_aa: CASSLAGVTGELFF

d_call: TRBD2
v_call: TRBV3-1/TRBV3-2
clone_size: few
j_call: TRBJ2-7
cdr3_nt: TGTGCCAGCAGCCAAGAGCTAGCGGGGGGGCTGTACGAGCAGTACTTC
cdr3_aa: CASSQELAGGLYEQYF

d_call: TRBD2
v_call: TRBV5-1
clone_size: .
j_call: TRBJ2-1
cdr3_nt: TGCGCCAGCAGCCAATGGGGGACTAGCGGGAGTGGTTACAATGAGCAGTTCTTC
cdr3_aa: CASSQWGTSGSGYNEQFF

d_call: TRBD1
v_call: TRBV6-6
clone_size: once
j_call: TRBJ2-5
cdr3_nt: TGTGCCAGCACCCGACAGGGGGCCGGAGAGACCCAGTACTTC
cdr3_aa: CASTRQGAGETQYF

d_call: .
v_call: TRBV18
clone_size: .
j_call: TRBJ2-3
cdr3_nt: TGTGCCAGCTCACCTGAGACCGGGGAACCGAAAACAGATACGCAGTATTTT
cdr3_aa: CASSPETGEPKTDTQYF

d_call: TRBD1
v_call: TRBV3-1/TRBV3-2
clone_size: .
j_call: TRBJ2-1
cdr3_nt: TGTGCCAGCAGCCCCCTACGGGACAGCAATGAGCAGTTCTTC
cdr3_aa: CASSPLRDSNEQFF

d_call: .
v_call: TRBV14
clone_size: .
j_call: TRBJ1-2
cdr3_nt: TGTGCCAGCAGCCAAGATCTCGGGGGCTATGGCTACACCTTC
cdr3_aa: CASSQDLGGYGYTF

d_call: .
v_call: TRBV5-4
clone_size: .
j_call: TRBJ2-5
cdr3_nt: TGTGCCAGCAGCTTGCCAGGGGAAGCCGAGACCCAGTACTTC
cdr3_aa: CASSLPGEAETQYF

d_call: .
v_call: TRBV6-5
clone_size: .
j_call: TRBJ1-1
cdr3_nt: TGTGCCAGCAGTTATCAGGGAAGTGGTGAAGCTTTCTTT
cdr3_aa: CASSYQGSGEAFF

d_call: .
v_call: TRBV2
clone_size: .
j_call: TRBJ2-7
cdr3_nt: TGTGCCAGCAGGGCAGCCTACGAGCAGTACTTC
cdr3_aa: CASRAAYEQYF

d_call: .
v_call: TRBV7-9
clone_size: .
j_call: TRBJ1-1
cdr3_nt: TGTGCCAGCAGCTCCACGCTAGGGGGGAACACTGAAGCTTTCTTT
cdr3_aa: CASSSTLGGNTEAFF

d_call: .
v_call: TRBV18
clone_size: .
j_call: TRBJ2-4
cdr3_nt: TGTGCCAGCTCACCGGCGGGTTTTGGGGACATTCAGTACTTC
cdr3_aa: CASSPAGFGDIQYF

d_call: .
v_call: TRBV28
clone_size: .
j_call: TRBJ1-2
cdr3_nt: TGTGCCAGCAGTTCCCCCGGACACAACCGTAACTATGGCTACACCTTC
cdr3_aa: CASSSPGHNRNYGYTF

d_call: .
v_call: TRBV7-9
clone_size: .
j_call: TRBJ1-5
cdr3_nt: TGTGCCAGCAGTACGGGGAATAGCAATCAGCCCCAGCATTTT
cdr3_aa: CASSTGNSNQPQHF

d_call: TRBD1
v_call: TRBV28
clone_size: .
j_call: TRBJ2-6
cdr3_nt: TGTGCCAGCAGTTTACGGGACAGGAGGTCTCTGGGATTC
cdr3_aa: CASSLRDRRSLGF

d_call: .
v_call: TRBV6-6
clone_size: .
j_call: TRBJ1-2
cdr3_nt: TGTGCCAGCAGTTATTACCCGGGGAACTATGGCTACACCTTC
cdr3_aa: CASSYYPGNYGYTF

d_call: .
v_call: TRBV2
clone_size: .
j_call: TRBJ1-2
cdr3_nt: TGTGCCAGCTTTGACACAAACTATGGCTACACCTTC
cdr3_aa: CASFDTNYGYTF

d_call: .
v_call: TRBV7-5
clone_size: .
j_call: TRBJ1-4
cdr3_nt: TGTGCCAGAAGCTTAAACCACAGGGGGAATAGACTTGAAAAACTGTTTTTT
cdr3_aa: CARSLNHRGNRLEKLFF

d_call: .
v_call: TRBV28
clone_size: .
j_call: TRBJ2-7
cdr3_nt: TGTGCCAGCACCGATTGGGCCGCCTCCTACGAGCAGTACTTC
cdr3_aa: CASTDWAASYEQYF

d_call: TRBD2
v_call: TRBV5-6
clone_size: once
j_call: TRBJ2-7
cdr3_nt: TGTGCCAGCAGCTCGGGCGGGGGGATGGAGCAGTACTTC
cdr3_aa: CASSSGGGMEQYF

d_call: TRBD2
v_call: TRBV9
clone_size: .
j_call: TRBJ2-2
cdr3_nt: TGTGCCAGCAGCGTAGTCCCTAGCGGGGGGGCTAACACCGGGGAGCTGTTTTTT
cdr3_aa: CASSVVPSGGANTGELFF

d_call: .
v_call: TRBV6-1
clone_size: .
j_call: TRBJ2-2
cdr3_nt: TGTGCCAGCAGTGAGAGCGGGACCGGGGAGCTGTTTTTT
cdr3_aa: CASSESGTGELFF

d_call: .
v_call: TRBV7-2
clone_size: .
j_call: TRBJ1-4
cdr3_nt: TGTGCCAGCAGCTTAGTCCCCAGACAACCTTCCTATGAAAAACTGTTTTTT
cdr3_aa: CASSLVPRQPSYEKLFF

d_call: .
v_call: TRBV12-5
clone_size: .
j_call: TRBJ2-1
cdr3_nt: TGTGCTAGTGGAATGATTCTGGGGCACCGGGTTACCAATGAGCAGTTCTTC
cdr3_aa: CASGMILGHRVTNEQFF

d_call: TRBD2
v_call: TRBV7-9
clone_size: .
j_call: TRBJ2-7
cdr3_nt: TGTGCCAGCAGCTTAGCGGCGGGAGCATCCTACGAGCAGTACTTC
cdr3_aa: CASSLAAGASYEQYF

d_call: TRBD1
v_call: TRBV2
clone_size: .
j_call: TRBJ1-2
cdr3_nt: TGTGCCAGCAGTGAATGGGGGACAGGCTCAAACTATGGCTACACCTTC
cdr3_aa: CASSEWGTGSNYGYTF

d_call: TRBD2
v_call: TRBV27
clone_size: .
j_call: TRBJ2-5
cdr3_nt: TGTGCCAGCAGGTTCCTAGCGGGGAGCCAAGAGACCCAGTACTTC
cdr3_aa: CASRFLAGSQETQYF

d_call: .
v_call: TRBV19
clone_size: .
j_call: TRBJ2-3
cdr3_nt: TGTGCCAGTAGTAGGAGCACAGGCCCCACAGATACGCAGTATTTT
cdr3_aa: CASSRSTGPTDTQYF

d_call: .
v_call: TRBV9
clone_size: .
j_call: TRBJ2-5
cdr3_nt: TGTGCCAGCAGCGCCATCGGCGGGGGACATCAAGAGACCCAGTACTTC
cdr3_aa: CASSAIGGGHQETQYF

d_call: .
v_call: TRBV5-6
clone_size: .
j_call: TRBJ1-1
cdr3_nt: TGTGCCAGCAGCTTGGTCCAGGGTAGGACTGAAGCTTTCTTT
cdr3_aa: CASSLVQGRTEAFF

d_call: .
v_call: TRBV11-2
clone_size: .
j_call: TRBJ1-5
cdr3_nt: TGTGCCAGCAGCTTAGATGCATTCTCAGGGCAGCCCCAGCATTTT
cdr3_aa: CASSLDAFSGQPQHF

d_call: .
v_call: TRBV7-9
clone_size: .
j_call: TRBJ2-7
cdr3_nt: TGTGCCAGCAGCTTAGGGGGCCAGGGCCTAGGCGAGCAGTACTTC
cdr3_aa: CASSLGGQGLGEQYF

d_call: .
v_call: TRBV15
clone_size: .
j_call: TRBJ1-5
cdr3_nt: TGTGCCACCAGCAGAGATCAGGGTGAGCCCCAGCATTTT
cdr3_aa: CATSRDQGEPQHF

d_call: .
v_call: TRBV5-6
clone_size: .
j_call: TRBJ1-2
cdr3_nt: TGTGCCAGCAGCTTGGGCAGACAGATGTACAACTATGGCTACACCTTC
cdr3_aa: CASSLGRQMYNYGYTF